A selection of T cell receptor beta chains follows, all from one sample in a study of long-term antiretroviral therapy in people with HIV. Using immunoSEQ multiplex PCR, the repertoire was profiled, and TCRdb retains in-frame clones only, with some absent. The sample yields around 40,000 clones, 94% seen once. The sample here was unsorted PBMCs, taken 4.1 years after starting antiretroviral therapy. The origin of the receptors is a woman aged 50 to 60 with HIV. Both conserved end residues are part of each CDR3. D genes are given only for firm matches. Clone size appears in some rows only: once, few, many, or a class for an expanded clone.

CASSQGRQVERYF	TGTGCCAGCAGCCAAGGTCGACAGGTTGAACGGTACTTC	13	few	TRBV5-4	TRBJ2-7	NA
CASSLVAGGAYNEQFF	TGCGCCAGCAGCTTGGTAGCGGGGGGAGCTTACAATGAGCAGTTCTTC	16	NA	TRBV5-1	TRBJ2-1	TRBD2
CASSFEANEQFF	TGCGCCAGCAGCTTCGAGGCGAATGAGCAGTTCTTC	12	NA	TRBV5-1	TRBJ2-1	NA
CASKQGVLYTGELFF	TGTGCCAGCAAACAGGGAGTATTATACACCGGGGAGCTGTTTTTT	15	NA	TRBV27	TRBJ2-2	NA
CASSMFFGVDSGNTIYF	TGTGCCAGTAGTATGTTTTTCGGGGTGGACTCTGGAAACACCATATATTTT	17	once	TRBV19	TRBJ1-3	NA
CASSTPTGSTDTQYF	TGTGCCAGCAGCACACCGACTGGTAGCACAGATACGCAGTATTTT	15	NA	TRBV13	TRBJ2-3	NA
CASRTGTSGVDEQFF	TGTGCCAGCAGGACCGGGACTAGCGGGGTGGACGAGCAGTTCTTC	15	NA	TRBV4-2	TRBJ2-1	TRBD2
CASSLFVQNTGELFF	TGTGCCAGCAGTTTATTTGTCCAAAACACCGGGGAGCTGTTTTTT	15	once	TRBV27	TRBJ2-2	NA
CASSWDRAVETQYF	TGTGCCAGCAGCTGGGACAGGGCGGTTGAGACCCAGTACTTC	14	NA	TRBV7-2	TRBJ2-5	TRBD1
CAWRARGWREEDTEAFF	TGTGCCTGGAGGGCGAGAGGTTGGCGGGAGGAGGACACTGAAGCTTTCTTT	17	NA	TRBV30	TRBJ1-1	NA
CASSSVTGVITGELFF	TGTGCCAGCAGCTCCGTCACAGGGGTGATCACCGGGGAGCTGTTTTTT	16	NA	TRBV7-2	TRBJ2-2	TRBD1
CAISEAGDTEAFF	TGTGCCATCAGTGAGGCCGGGGACACTGAAGCTTTCTTT	13	NA	TRBV10-3	TRBJ1-1	NA
CASTFGAISTDTQYF	TGTGCCAGTACTTTCGGAGCCATTAGCACAGATACGCAGTATTTT	15	NA	TRBV5-8	TRBJ2-3	NA
CASSSSGVQETQYF	TGTGCCAGCAGCTCCTCTGGGGTCCAAGAGACCCAGTACTTC	14	NA	TRBV27	TRBJ2-5	NA
CASSLYSPWERSGQPQHF	TGTGCCAGCAGTTTATATTCCCCGTGGGAGCGGAGTGGTCAGCCCCAGCATTTT	18	once	TRBV27	TRBJ1-5	NA
CASSFGESGGLYF	TGTGCCAGCAGCTTCGGGGAGTCAGGGGGTTTGTACTTC	13	NA	TRBV11-3	TRBJ2-5	TRBD1
CASSQDRTGFNEKLFF	TGCGCCAGCAGCCAAGATCGGACAGGATTTAATGAAAAACTGTTTTTT	16	once	TRBV4-3	TRBJ1-4	TRBD1